These 2 T cell receptor beta chains were all obtained from the same sample, sequenced in a study of PD-1 blockade in classical Hodgkin lymphoma. Each patient's relapse followed autologous stem cell transplantation, and brentuximab vedotin exposure varied. Sequencing used immunoSEQ multiplex PCR; TCRdb keeps in-frame clones, though not all of them. The sample yields 13,000 or so clones, more than 85% seen once. The sequencing used peripheral blood mononuclear cells (PBMCs), collected at baseline. These TCRs come from a human donor with classical Hodgkin lymphoma.

CDR3 loop: CASSSSGQPQHF. Here the CDR3 DNA reads TGTGCCAGCAGCTCCTCGGGTCAGCCCCAGCATTTT. The chain employs TRBV7-8 and TRBJ1-5; D unclear. With 4 bases removed from V and 6 bases from J, the gap between germline ends came to 7 bases. The CDR3 runs 12 residues. Per germline, CDR1 SGHVS and CDR2 FQNEAQ.

J is TRBJ2-3 and V is TRBV6-6; weak D call: TRBD1 (6 bases). CDR1 MNHNY and CDR2 SVGAGI come from the germline V gene (reference sequence). CDR3 length equals 15 residues. Trimming stripped 6 bases from V and 0 bases from J, with 13 bases between. The CDR3 DNA reads as TGTGCCAGCAGCCCCCGGACAGTAAGCACAGATACGCAGTATTTT. It encodes CASSPRTVSTDTQYF.